Shown below are 2 T cell receptor beta chains from a single sample sequenced in a study of T cells after posttransplantation cyclophosphamide. Sequenced by immunoSEQ multiplex PCR; TCRdb stores in-frame clones only, minus some. The data hold thousands of clones, with around 67% observed a single time. Treatment was busulfan-fludarabine conditioning, a marrow graft, and cyclophosphamide on days +3 and +4. Here the sequenced sample was PBMCs, taken about 1,600 days after allogeneic stem cell transplant with posttransplant cyclophosphamide. The origin of the receptors is a male patient between 25 and 39 years old who received an allogeneic stem cell transplant from a related donor, was CMV-positive, and had acute GVHD only. Some T cells may be the graft donor's.

CDR3 coding DNA: TGTGCCAGCAGTCCGGGACAGGAACGCTACGAGCAGTACTTC. Translation gives CASSPGQERYEQYF. This chain uses TRBV6-1 with TRBJ2-7; 8 positions match TRBD1. The CDR3 has 14 amino acids. The trim removed 5 bases at V and 3 bases at J, leaving 6 bases unmatched. In germline, CDR1 is MNHNS, CDR2 SASEGT.

The gene calls are TRBV28 and TRBJ2-3; 13 nucleotides agree with TRBD2. The CDR3 covers 16 residues. Looked up from germline, CDR1 is MDHEN and CDR2 is SYDVKM. V was pared by 4 bases and J by 0 bases, with 1 base of the junction left unmatched. CDR3 coding DNA: TGTGCCAGCAGTTCGACTAGCGGGGGGAGCACAGATACGCAGTATTTT. Its protein product is CASSSTSGGSTDTQYF.